This TCR beta chain was identified in a study of technical replicates of blood from several donors. The V gene end was trimmed by 6 bases and the J gene end by 9 bases; junction bases not matched to a gene: 9. CDR3 length equals 15 residues. Germline CDR1 SGHTA, CDR2 FQGTGA. Measured with immunoSEQ multiplex PCR; TCRdb has only the in-frame clones, and not every one. The repertoire holds 68,000 or so clones, with roughly 90% as singletons. Input material: PBMCs. This TCR was recovered from a human donor in good health. Some clones in this sample may be carry-over from other donors' samples. The rearrangement links TRBV7-3 to TRBJ2-1; 12 positions agree with TRBD2. The CDR3 bases are TGTGCCAGCAGTAGACTAGCGGGGGATCAGGGTGAGCAGTTCTTC. Translating gives CASSRLAGDQGEQFF.